Listed below are T cell receptor beta chains from one sample, sequenced in a study of PD-L1 blockade in urothelial cancer. This table comes from immunoSEQ multiplex PCR, and its TCRdb copy is limited to in-frame clones, with some not included. The sample has about 42,000 clones, about 80% seen once. Sequencing used PBMCs, obtained around atezolizumab (anti-PD-L1) treatment. Receptors were obtained from a man between 65 and 85 years old with urothelial cancer. Both conserved end residues are part of each CDR3. D genes are given only for firm matches. Rows give clone size only sometimes, using once, few, many, or a class for an expanded clone.

abundance: .; v_gene: TRBV6-1; j_gene: TRBJ2-3; d_gene: TRBD2; CDR3aa: CASSETAGGPDTQYF; CDR3nt: TGTGCCAGCAGTGAAACGGCGGGAGGGCCAGATACGCAGTATTTT
abundance: .; v_gene: TRBV7-2; j_gene: TRBJ2-1; d_gene: .; CDR3aa: CASSLDWQSYNEQFF; CDR3nt: TGTGCCAGCAGCTTAGATTGGCAGTCCTACAATGAGCAGTTCTTC
abundance: .; v_gene: TRBV7-7; j_gene: TRBJ2-2; d_gene: .; CDR3aa: CASSPRGIGGELFF; CDR3nt: TGTGCTAGCAGCCCACGAGGGATCGGCGGGGAGCTGTTTTTT
abundance: .; v_gene: TRBV28; j_gene: TRBJ1-2; d_gene: .; CDR3aa: CATGRGSGGYTF; CDR3nt: TGTGCCACCGGAAGGGGGTCAGGTGGCTACACCTTC
abundance: .; v_gene: TRBV11-3; j_gene: TRBJ1-1; d_gene: .; CDR3aa: CASSPPGYERTEAFF; CDR3nt: TGTGCCAGCAGCCCCCCGGGGTACGAACGGACTGAAGCTTTCTTT
abundance: .; v_gene: TRBV2; j_gene: TRBJ2-2; d_gene: .; CDR3aa: CASAKRNTGELFF; CDR3nt: TGTGCCAGCGCGAAAAGGAACACCGGGGAGCTGTTTTTT
abundance: .; v_gene: TRBV28; j_gene: TRBJ2-7; d_gene: .; CDR3aa: CASSTDRTSYEQYF; CDR3nt: TGTGCCAGCAGTACTGACAGGACCTCCTACGAGCAGTACTTC
abundance: few; v_gene: TRBV11-2; j_gene: TRBJ1-4; d_gene: .; CDR3aa: CASSLEPGGELFF; CDR3nt: TGTGCCAGCAGCTTAGAACCGGGGGGGGAACTGTTTTTT
abundance: .; v_gene: TRBV14; j_gene: TRBJ1-1; d_gene: TRBD1; CDR3aa: CASSQEFGTGTFAEAFF; CDR3nt: TGTGCCAGCAGCCAAGAATTTGGGACAGGGACTTTTGCTGAAGCTTTCTTT
abundance: .; v_gene: TRBV5-1; j_gene: TRBJ1-4; d_gene: .; CDR3aa: CASSSSPNEKLFF; CDR3nt: TGCGCCAGCAGCTCGAGTCCCAATGAAAAACTGTTTTTT
abundance: once; v_gene: TRBV12-5; j_gene: TRBJ1-2; d_gene: .; CDR3aa: CASGSGGYGYTF; CDR3nt: TGTGCTAGTGGTTCGGGGGGCTATGGCTACACCTTC
abundance: .; v_gene: TRBV19; j_gene: TRBJ2-7; d_gene: TRBD2; CDR3aa: CASSTGGGSYEQYF; CDR3nt: TGTGCCAGTAGTACGGGGGGAGGTTCCTACGAGCAGTACTTC
abundance: .; v_gene: TRBV5-1; j_gene: TRBJ2-5; d_gene: .; CDR3aa: CASSPRIQETQYF; CDR3nt: TGCGCCAGCAGCCCGCGGATTCAAGAGACCCAGTACTTC
abundance: .; v_gene: TRBV13; j_gene: TRBJ2-1; d_gene: TRBD1; CDR3aa: CASSLNRGDEQFF; CDR3nt: TGTGCCAGCAGCTTAAACAGGGGGGATGAGCAGTTCTTC
abundance: .; v_gene: TRBV28; j_gene: TRBJ1-5; d_gene: .; CDR3aa: CASSPFNFYSNQPQHF; CDR3nt: TGTGCCAGCAGCCCCTTTAACTTCTATAGCAATCAGCCCCAGCATTTT
abundance: .; v_gene: TRBV6-5; j_gene: TRBJ1-5; d_gene: .; CDR3aa: CASGTKSNQPQHF; CDR3nt: TGTGCCAGCGGGACTAAAAGCAATCAGCCCCAGCATTTT
abundance: .; v_gene: TRBV6-6; j_gene: TRBJ2-5; d_gene: TRBD1; CDR3aa: CASSRPGQGKETQYF; CDR3nt: TGTGCCAGCAGTCGCCCGGGACAGGGAAAAGAGACCCAGTACTTC
abundance: once; v_gene: TRBV5-1; j_gene: TRBJ1-1; d_gene: .; CDR3aa: CASSDQGQANTEAFF; CDR3nt: TGCGCCAGCAGCGACCAGGGGCAGGCGAACACTGAAGCTTTCTTT